Listed below are T cell receptor beta chains from one sample, sequenced in a study of blood T cell repertoires in COVID-19. Sequencing was performed with immunoSEQ multiplex PCR; in TCRdb, only in-frame clones are kept and a portion is missing. The table lists 210,000 or so clones, about 90% of them singletons. The sample was peripheral blood. These receptors all stem from a man aged 25-40 years with acute or convalescent COVID-19. Each CDR3 is given with its conserved first and last residue. D genes are given only for firm matches. Rows give clone size only sometimes, using once, few, many, or a class for an expanded clone.

-	once	TRBV4-1	TRBJ1-2	TGCGCCAGCAGCCAAGATTTCCAGGGGTTCTATGGCTACACCTTC	CASSQDFQGFYGYTF
TRBD2	-	TRBV20-1	TRBJ2-3	TGCAGTGCTAGTGGACTAGCGGACACAGATACGCAGTATTTT	CSASGLADTDTQYF
TRBD1	-	TRBV2	TRBJ2-3	TGTGCCAGCAGGGGGGGACAGGGGAGCGCAGATACGCAGTATTTT	CASRGGQGSADTQYF
-	-	TRBV18	TRBJ1-5	TGTGCCAGCTCACCTCCCCGATCTAATGACAATCAGCCCCAGCATTTT	CASSPPRSNDNQPQHF
-	-	TRBV10-3	TRBJ1-4	TGTGCCATCAGTGGGGCAGGGTTAAGTGAAAAACTGTTTTTT	CAISGAGLSEKLFF
TRBD1	-	TRBV3-1/TRBV3-2	TRBJ1-3	TGTGCCAGCAGCCAAGGTCGTACAGGGGGCGCTGACACCATATATTTT	CASSQGRTGGADTIYF
TRBD2	-	TRBV6-5	TRBJ2-7	TGTGCCAGCTCTCGGGGGGGGGCGAGCTCCTACGAGCAGTACTTC	CASSRGGASSYEQYF
TRBD1	once	TRBV25-1	TRBJ1-2	TGTGCCAGCACAGGGGGAGTCTATGGCTACACCTTC	CASTGGVYGYTF
-	-	TRBV3-1/TRBV3-2	TRBJ1-1	TGTGCCAGCAGCCACGCACAGATCACTGAAGCTTTCTTT	CASSHAQITEAFF
-	-	TRBV25-1	TRBJ2-7	TGTGCCACCGGAGGTTTTAACTACGAGCAGTACTTC	CATGGFNYEQYF
-	-	TRBV2	TRBJ1-1	TGTGCCAGCAGCAGGATGAACACTGAAGCTTTCTTT	CASSRMNTEAFF
-	-	TRBV29-1	TRBJ2-7	TGCAGCGTTGTACAAGCCTACGAGCAGTACTTC	CSVVQAYEQYF
TRBD1	-	TRBV5-4	TRBJ2-1	TGTGCCAGCAGCGGAAGGACAGGGGGTGAGCAGTTCTTC	CASSGRTGGEQFF
TRBD2	-	TRBV28	TRBJ2-1	TGTGCCAGCAGTTCCCCTGAGGGACTACCCTACAATGAGCAGTTCTTC	CASSSPEGLPYNEQFF
-	-	TRBV7-3	TRBJ2-3	TGTGCCAGCAGCTCCAAGCGCACAGATACGCAGTATTTT	CASSSKRTDTQYF
-	once	TRBV2	TRBJ2-5	TGTGCCAGCCAAGGACCGGGGGAGACCCAGTACTTC	CASQGPGETQYF
-	-	TRBV19	TRBJ1-5	TGTGCCAGTAGTATAGAACTGAACAGTCAGCCCCAGCATTTT	CASSIELNSQPQHF
-	-	TRBV28	TRBJ1-2	TGTGCCAGCAGCCGCGGCTCACTCTATGGCTACACCTTC	CASSRGSLYGYTF
TRBD2	-	TRBV7-2	TRBJ2-1	TGTGCCAGCAGCCGCTCACTAGCGGGGGGGAGTGAGCAGTTCTTC	CASSRSLAGGSEQFF
-	-	TRBV11-2	TRBJ1-1	TGTGCCAGCAGCTTAGAACGACAGGTGGCTTTCTTT	CASSLERQVAFF
-	-	TRBV25-1	TRBJ1-2	TGTGCCAGCACCCCACGCGAGGGCTATGGCTACACCTTC	CASTPREGYGYTF
-	-	TRBV28	TRBJ1-3	TGTGCCAGCCTTGTCAGGAACTCTGGAAACACCATATATTTT	CASLVRNSGNTIYF
-	-	TRBV7-9	TRBJ2-7	TGTGCCAGCAGCTTACCCCTCACTAAAGAGCGGCCCGGGGAGCAGTACTTC	CASSLPLTKERPGEQYF
-	-	TRBV28	TRBJ1-1	TGTGCCAGCAGTTTAACGACACAGACCATGAACACTGAAGCTTTCTTT	CASSLTTQTMNTEAFF
-	-	TRBV19	TRBJ1-2	TGTGCCAGTAGTATCAGGGTCGGGAACTATGGCTACACCTTC	CASSIRVGNYGYTF
TRBD1	-	TRBV4-2	TRBJ2-7	TGTGCCAGCAGCCAAGACATGGGACAGGGGGCCTACGAGCAGTACTTC	CASSQDMGQGAYEQYF
-	-	TRBV7-9	TRBJ1-1	TGTGCCAGCAGCTTTCTGGAGGACACTGAAGCTTTCTTT	CASSFLEDTEAFF
-	-	TRBV6-4	TRBJ2-7	TGTGCCAGCAGTGATTTTGCGGGGTCCTACGAGCAGTACTTC	CASSDFAGSYEQYF
TRBD2	once	TRBV18	TRBJ2-3	TGTGCCAGCTCACCGCCTCAGACTAGCGGGGGTATAAAAGATACGCAGTATTTT	CASSPPQTSGGIKDTQYF
-	-	TRBV5-1	TRBJ1-2	TGCGCCAGCAGACGAGGACAGTACTACACCTTC	CASRRGQYYTF
-	once	TRBV6-5	TRBJ1-1	TGTGCCAGCAGTTACGGGGAGACTGAAGCTTTCTTT	CASSYGETEAFF
-	-	TRBV28	TRBJ1-2	TGTGCCAGCAGTTTCCTCGGTTCCTATGGCTACACCTTC	CASSFLGSYGYTF
TRBD2	-	TRBV12-5	TRBJ2-5	TGTGCTAGTGGTTTGGGGTCTAGCGGGAGACAAGAGACCCAGTACTTC	CASGLGSSGRQETQYF
-	-	TRBV7-9	TRBJ2-1	TGTGCCAGCAGCTTTGTGGAGGGACCCAATGAGCAGTTCTTC	CASSFVEGPNEQFF
TRBD2	-	TRBV7-2	TRBJ2-1	TGTGCCAGCAGCTTAATAGCGGGACCTTCCTACAATGAGCAGTTCTTC	CASSLIAGPSYNEQFF
-	-	TRBV5-5	TRBJ1-1	TGTGCCAGCACCCCTACAGACACTGAAGCTTTCTTT	CASTPTDTEAFF
TRBD1	-	TRBV14	TRBJ2-2	TGTGCCAGCAGCCATTACAGACAGGGCAGGAACACCGGGGAGCTGTTTTTT	CASSHYRQGRNTGELFF
TRBD1	-	TRBV30	TRBJ1-6	TGTGCCTGGAGTGTACGCGGGACAGCTAATTCACCCCTCCACTTT	CAWSVRGTANSPLHF
TRBD1	few	TRBV2	TRBJ1-1	TGTGCCAGCAGGGACATAGGGACAGGGAGGGCTGAAGCTTTCTTT	CASRDIGTGRAEAFF
TRBD1	-	TRBV5-1	TRBJ1-2	TGCGCCAGCAGCATCATACAGGGGAATCATGGCTACACCTTC	CASSIIQGNHGYTF
TRBD1	once	TRBV7-9	TRBJ1-4	TGTGCCAGCGCAGGACAGGGAACGGGGGAAAAACTGTTTTTT	CASAGQGTGEKLFF
-	-	TRBV28	TRBJ1-1	TGTGCCAGCAGTCGACAGCCCAGTGGCACTGAAGCTTTCTTT	CASSRQPSGTEAFF
-	-	TRBV29-1	TRBJ1-2	TGCAGCGTTGCCAGAGACATGGGCTACACCTTC	CSVARDMGYTF
-	-	TRBV28	TRBJ1-2	TGTGCCAGCAGTGCGGGGCCGCGAAGCTACACCTTC	CASSAGPRSYTF
-	-	TRBV14	TRBJ1-2	TGTGCCAGCAGCCACATAACAGACGCCTTGAACTATGGCTACACCTTC	CASSHITDALNYGYTF
-	-	TRBV11-1	TRBJ2-5	TGTGCCAGCAACGGGGGATGGGAGACCCAGTACTTC	CASNGGWETQYF
-	-	TRBV12-3/TRBV12-4	TRBJ2-1	TGTGCCAGCTGTCCCGGGGGGCTCAATGAGCAGTTCTTC	CASCPGGLNEQFF
TRBD1	-	TRBV6-5	TRBJ1-2	TGTGCCAGCAGTAGGGACAGGGAAATTACCTATGGCTACACCTTC	CASSRDREITYGYTF
-	-	TRBV5-1	TRBJ1-2	TGCGCCAGCAGCTCCCTAATGGATGGCTACACCTTC	CASSSLMDGYTF
TRBD1	-	TRBV12-5	TRBJ2-5	TGTGCTAGTGGTTTGGCACTTCAGCCGGACAGGGGGCCTGGTTTCCCAGAGACCCAGTACTTC	CASGLALQPDRGPGFPETQYF
TRBD2	-	TRBV7-8	TRBJ2-7	TGTGCCAGCAGCTTATCGGGACTAGCGGGAACCTACGAGCAGTACTTC	CASSLSGLAGTYEQYF
-	-	TRBV30	TRBJ1-6	TGTGCCTGGAGTGTCGGTGTTCCCGATTCACCCCTCCACTTT	CAWSVGVPDSPLHF
TRBD2	-	TRBV24-1	TRBJ2-5	TGTGCCACCAGTGATATTAGCGGGGGTAAAGAGACCCAGTACTTC	CATSDISGGKETQYF
TRBD1	-	TRBV15	TRBJ2-7	TGTGCCACCAGCAGAGTACCGACAGGGCTCGGCTACGAGCAGTACTTC	CATSRVPTGLGYEQYF
-	-	TRBV6-5	TRBJ1-1	TGTGCCAGCAGTTACCTACGGGACACTGAAGCTTTCTTT	CASSYLRDTEAFF